Below are 10 T cell receptor beta chains sequenced from a single sample in a study of cytomegalovirus exposure and HLA in healthy donors (dated by TCRdb to between 2016 and 2019). Library method: the immunoSEQ multiplex PCR assay. A mixture of 60 forward primers for TCR Vbeta segments and 13 reverse primers for TCR Jbeta segments was used in the multiplex PCR. Sourced from immuneACCESS, this table was stored by TCRdb with only in-frame sequences that have V and J called. A share of the clones is absent; for the studies checked, an unresolved V gene accounts for under half, and the remainder has no known explanation. The sample records under 70,000 clones, roughly two thirds of which are singletons. The top ten clones comprise around 2% of the sample. Material: PBMCs. The receptors derive from a woman in her 30s in good health and CMV-seronegative.

The table lists this clone with a few counts. V gene TRBV5-4 combines with J gene TRBJ1-1, with D unresolved. Germline CDR1 is SGHNT and CDR2 is YYREEE (reference sequence). Trimming cost V 0 bases and J 0 bases, with 6 bases left between them. This CDR3 spans 14 amino acids. Written as DNA, the CDR3 is TGTGCCAGCAGCTTGGGGCAGGTGAACACTGAAGCTTTCTTT. It is translated as CASSLGQVNTEAFF.

The J gene is TRBJ2-5, the V gene TRBV4-1; the match to TRBD1 covers 10 bases. The CDR3 spans 17 residues. The germline V gene has CDR1 MGHRA and CDR2 YSYEKL. Trimming cost V 0 bases and J 4 bases; bases outside gene matches: 8. The CDR3 spells CASSQDGQGGGRETQYF. DNA for the CDR3: TGCGCCAGCAGCCAAGATGGACAGGGGGGGGGACGAGAGACCCAGTACTTC.

V usage is TRBV7-6 and J usage is TRBJ1-3; unclear D gene. Trimming stripped 1 base from V and 0 bases from J, with 7 bases between. CDR1 is SGHVS and CDR2 is FNYEAQ in the germline V gene. CDR3 length: 15 amino acids. The CDR3 loop reads CASSLGGNSGNTIYF. The CDR3 DNA reads as TGTGCCAGCAGCTTAGGCGGGAACTCTGGAAACACCATATATTTT.

Comments on this clone: The junction and the germline gene differ at one end; a read error may be behind it. V and J are TRBV7-9 and TRBJ2-3; TRBD2 is a possible D gene (5 bases). The CDR3 sequence is 15 residues long. Germline V gene sequence: CDR1 SEHNR, CDR2 FQNEAQ (reference sequence). The CDR3 loop reads CASSDGGAHTDTQYF. DNA for the CDR3: TGTGCCAGCAGCGACGGAGGTGCTCACACAGACACGCAGTATTTT.

The chain couples TRBV9 to TRBJ2-1; maybe TRBD2 (8 bases). The CDR3 consists of 16 residues. The germline gives CDR1 SGDLS, CDR2 YYNGEE. Trimming shortened V by 3 bases and J by 3 bases, and 16 bases separated the two germline ends. CDR3 in DNA: TGTGCCAGCAGCGACAGGGGACTAGTGAACTACAATGAGCAGTTCTTC. This encodes CASSDRGLVNYNEQFF.

This clone came up a few times. The chain recombines TRBV4-2 with TRBJ2-2; TRBD2 agrees at 13 bases. CDR3 length: 17 amino acids. After removal of 1 base from V and 5 bases from J, the junction contained 4 bases not matched to a gene. Per germline, CDR1 LGHNA and CDR2 YNFKEQ. For the CDR3, the DNA is TGTGCCAGCAGCCAAGTCAGGACTAGCGGGGGAACCGGGGAGCTGTTTTTT. Its translation is CASSQVRTSGGTGELFF.

The chain joins TRBV6-1 to TRBJ1-5; D is ambiguous. CDR3 length: 16 amino acids. The germline V gene encodes CDR1 MNHNS and CDR2 SASEGT. V was shortened by 4 bases and J by 1 base, with 14 bases between the two germline ends. The CDR3 is CASSVTWAESNQPQHF. CDR3 coding DNA: TGTGCCAGCAGTGTTACTTGGGCCGAGAGCAATCAGCCCCAGCATTTT.

The V gene is TRBV28, the J gene TRBJ1-4; D possibly corresponds to TRBD1 (5 bases). V was clipped by 2 bases and J by 6 bases, with 7 bases between them. Germline V gives CDR1 MDHEN, CDR2 SYDVKM. The CDR3 runs to 13 residues. Here the CDR3 reads CASSLQGDEKLFF. The CDR3 DNA sequence: TGTGCCAGCAGTTTACAGGGCGATGAAAAACTGTTTTTT. Combining the CDR3 with reference TRBV28 and TRBJ1-4 gives the whole variable domain DVKVTQSSRYLVKRTGEKVFLECVQDMDHENMFWYRQDPGLGLRLIYFSYDVKMKEKGDIPEGYSVSREKKERFSLILESASTNQTSMYLCASSLQGDEKLFFGSGTQLSVL.

The chain is built from TRBV29-1 and TRBJ2-2, with 11 bases lining up with TRBD1. Trimming took 3 bases from V and 5 from J; bases not matched to a gene: 8. CDR3 size: 16 residues. The germline gives CDR1 SQVTM, CDR2 ANQGSEA. Here the CDR3 DNA reads TGCAGCGTTGAGGGGGACAGGGGGGGTAGAACCGGGGAGCTGTTTTTT. Translating it yields CSVEGDRGGRTGELFF.

The gene calls are TRBV6-5 and TRBJ2-3; TRBD2 matches 8 bases. The CDR3 contains 15 residues. Germline lookup yields CDR1 MNHEY and CDR2 SVGAGI. The trim removed 1 base at V and 2 bases at J, leaving 2 bases unmatched. CDR3: CASSYLRGDTDTQYF. The CDR3 DNA follows: TGTGCCAGCAGTTACTTGCGGGGGGACACAGATACGCAGTATTTT.